Here is one TCR beta chain with its context. V lost 3 bases to trimming and J lost 4 bases; unmatched junction nucleotides: 6. The CDR3 is made up of 16 amino acids. The V gene's germline CDR1 is MDHEN and CDR2 SYDVKM. These data originate in a study of blood T cell repertoires in COVID-19. Study as a whole: Samples taken during acute and convalescent COVID-19 were collected in the United States, Italy and Spain. PBMCs, B-cell-depleted T cells, or T cells were the source of the cDNA or gDNA that made up the material.

Generated by immunoSEQ multiplex PCR, the TCRdb table keeps only in-frame clones and is missing some. The sample carries around 300,000 clones, 89% recorded once. This receptor was identified in a middle-aged woman who had recovered from COVID-19. The source material was peripheral blood. The gene calls are TRBV28 and TRBJ1-3, with 10 bases that match TRBD1. The CDR3 coding sequence is TGTGCCAGCAGTTTGGGGACAGGGGCGTTGGGAAACACCATATATTTT. Translation: CASSLGTGALGNTIYF.